One and the same sample provided the 32 T cell receptor beta chains below, sequenced in a study of monozygotic twins with inflammatory bowel disease. Reanalyzing the 5' RACE reads, TCRdb keeps one entry per CDR3 protein, without DNA. The sample has approximately 120,000 distinct CDR3 sequences. The sequenced sample was blood. Receptors originate from a human donor with ulcerative colitis or Crohn's disease, or a healthy co-twin of an affected twin (not recorded which).

This chain links TRBV12-3 or TRBV12-4 with TRBJ1-1. The CDR3 runs 14 residues. CDR3 in amino acids: CASSWVGLNTEAFF.

The CDR3 loop is CASSSSFSGSRSYEQYF. The chain uses TRBV28 and TRBJ2-7; absent DNA, TCRdb's TRBD2 call cannot be checked. The germline gives CDR1 MDHEN, CDR2 SYDVKM. The CDR3 runs 17 residues.

V and J are TRBV6-2 or TRBV6-3 and TRBJ2-7; checking the TCRdb D call of TRBD1 is not possible without DNA. There are 14 residues in the CDR3. Germline V gene data show CDR1 as MNHEY and CDR2 as SVGEGT. The CDR3 loop is CASSYPNSYRDQDF.

The chain has TRBV20-1 and TRBJ2-3; checking the TCRdb D call of TRBD1 is not possible without DNA. The CDR3 loop spans 15 amino acids. The V gene's germline CDR1 is DFQATT and CDR2 SNEGSKA (reference sequence). The CDR3 region is CSAADRDRGTDTQYF.

This chain connects TRBV5-1 to TRBJ1-1; the D call from TCRdb, TRBD1, cannot be confirmed without DNA. The germline V gene has CDR1 SGHRS and CDR2 YFSETQ. The CDR3 is 15 amino acids. The chain's CDR3 is CASSLQGRVDTEAFF.

The chain combines TRBV9 with TRBJ1-1. The germline V gene has CDR1 SGDLS and CDR2 YYNGEE. The CDR3 length is 16 residues. The CDR3 is CASSIGLLVGDTEAFF.

The CDR3 protein is CATSDKRGSDTDTQYF. This chain joins TRBV24-1 and TRBJ2-3; the TCRdb D gene call, TRBD1, has no DNA to confirm it. The CDR3 length is 16 residues. The germline CDR1 and CDR2 sequences are KGHDR and SFDVKD.

The V gene is TRBV20-1, the J gene TRBJ2-5; as DNA is missing, the TRBD1 call by TCRdb cannot be tested. CDR1 is DFQATT, CDR2 SNEGSKA, per germline (reference sequence). The CDR3 spans 13 residues. The CDR3 spells CSAGQGTWETQYF.

The chain carries TRBV20-1 and TRBJ2-7. The CDR3 runs 15 residues. The germline gives CDR1 DFQATT, CDR2 SNEGSKA (reference sequence). The chain's CDR3 is CSARDSEIYVYEQYF.

V and J are TRBV19 and TRBJ1-5. Germline V lookup: CDR1 LNHDA, CDR2 SQIVND (reference sequence). This CDR3 spans 17 amino acids. Here the CDR3 reads CASRMGTDRHSNQPQHF.

V is TRBV12-3 or TRBV12-4 and J is TRBJ2-7; TCRdb outputs TRBD1, but without DNA this stays unchecked. This CDR3 has 14 residues. CDR3 residues: CASSLTVRVGEQYF.

The CDR3 region is CASSFPGPQNIQYF. This chain uses TRBV28 with TRBJ2-4; TCRdb indicates TRBD2, and absent DNA this call remains unverified. This CDR3 comprises 14 residues. Germline CDR1 and CDR2: MDHEN and SYDVKM.

This chain links TRBV11-2 with TRBJ1-6; TCRdb's D call, TRBD1, is unchecked because there is no DNA. Germline V gives CDR1 SGHAT, CDR2 FQNNGV. The CDR3 totals 16 residues. CDR3 in amino acids: CASSLDPTGVYSPLHF.

The rearrangement joins TRBV7-2 to TRBJ2-5; checking the TCRdb D call of TRBD1 is not possible without DNA. Germline CDR1 reads SGHTA; CDR2 reads FQGNSA. The CDR3 is 14 amino acids. CDR3 sequence reads: CASSAGAQRETQYF.

V usage is TRBV28 and J usage is TRBJ2-5; TCRdb gives TRBD1 as the D gene, but with no DNA this cannot be confirmed. The germline gives CDR1 MDHEN, CDR2 SYDVKM. The CDR3 runs 16 residues. CDR3 loop: CASSSLTTAYQETQYF.

CDR3 region: CASSPDRGESYEQYF. This chain joins TRBV7-2 and TRBJ2-7; the TCRdb call, TRBD1, lacks DNA for checking. CDR1 is SGHTA and CDR2 is FQGNSA in the germline V gene. The CDR3 covers 15 residues.

V usage is TRBV12-3 or TRBV12-4 and J usage is TRBJ2-1; TCRdb selects TRBD2, and the lack of DNA leaves this call unchecked. CDR3 length: 15 residues. The CDR3 reads CASIMGRDWHNEQFF.

This sequence joins TRBV19 and TRBJ2-1. CDR1 and CDR2 from the germline V gene are LNHDA and SQIVND (reference sequence). The CDR3 sequence is 13 residues long. The CDR3 loop is CASRESSYNEQFF.

V usage is TRBV5-8 and J usage is TRBJ1-5. Germline V gene lookup returns CDR1 SGHTS and CDR2 YDEGEE. The CDR3 is 15 residues long. The CDR3: CASSLMIRPDQPQHF. Variable domain in full (rest from reference TRBV5-8 and TRBJ1-5): EAGVTQSPTHLIKTRGQQATLRCSPISGHTSVYWYQQALGLGLQFLLWYDEGEERNRGNFPPRFSGRQFPNYSSELNVNALELEDSALYLCASSLMIRPDQPQHFGDGTRLSIL.

The rearrangement links TRBV7-2 to TRBJ2-7; TCRdb gives TRBD2 as the D gene, but with no DNA this cannot be confirmed. The germline V gene has CDR1 SGHTA and CDR2 FQGNSA. The CDR3 has 14 residues. The CDR3 is CASRPGLAVYEQYF.

The V call is TRBV9, the J call TRBJ2-5; TCRdb selects TRBD2, and the lack of DNA leaves this call unchecked. The CDR3 is made up of 15 amino acids. CDR1 is SGDLS, CDR2 YYNGEE, per germline. The chain's CDR3 is CASSIGVAGAETQYF.

The chain links TRBV5-5 to TRBJ1-6; TCRdb reports TRBD1, a call that lacks DNA to check it against. The CDR3 spans 14 residues. The V gene's germline CDR1 is SGHKS and CDR2 YYEKEE (reference sequence). CDR3 residues: CASSGAQGWSPLHF.

The chain joins TRBV27 to TRBJ1-6; with no DNA, the TCRdb D assignment of TRBD1 cannot be verified. The CDR3 is made up of 15 amino acids. CDR1 is MNHEY, CDR2 SMNVEV, per germline (reference sequence). CDR3 amino acids: CASSLLRENNSPLHF.

The chain joins TRBV12-3 or TRBV12-4 to TRBJ1-5; TCRdb's assignment of TRBD1 cannot be checked, as there is no DNA. This CDR3 is built from 13 residues. CDR3 loop: CASAATWGEPQHF.

This rearrangement joins TRBV14 to TRBJ2-7; TCRdb gives TRBD1 as the D gene, but with no DNA this cannot be confirmed. Germline CDR1 and CDR2: SGHDN and FVKESK. This CDR3 contains 17 residues. CDR3 region: CASSPHPGQGRFYEQYF. Using reference TRBV14 and TRBJ2-7 for the parts outside the CDR3, the full variable domain is EAGVTQFPSHSVIEKGQTVTLRCDPISGHDNLYWYRRVMGKEIKFLLHFVKESKQDESGMPNNRFLAERTGGTYSTLKVQPAELEDSGVYFCASSPHPGQGRFYEQYFGPGTRLTVT.

V and J are TRBV2 and TRBJ2-1. This CDR3 contains 13 residues. Germline assignment: CDR1 SNHLY and CDR2 FYNNEI. The CDR3 region is CASGVQPYNEQFF.

The chain couples TRBV20-1 to TRBJ1-4. The CDR3 sequence is 13 residues long. Per the germline V gene, CDR1 is DFQATT and CDR2 is SNEGSKA (reference sequence). CDR3 in amino acids: CSARRDSNEKLFF.

The chain couples TRBV20-1 to TRBJ2-1; as DNA is missing, the TRBD2 call by TCRdb cannot be tested. The CDR3 totals 15 residues. The germline V gene encodes CDR1 DFQATT and CDR2 SNEGSKA (reference sequence). The CDR3 here is CSARDRLASANEQFF.

The chain has TRBV15 and TRBJ1-6. CDR3 length: 13 residues. Per the germline V gene, CDR1 is LNHNV and CDR2 is YYDKDF (reference sequence). CDR3 amino acids: CATSRDPQSPLHF.

V gene TRBV15 combines with J gene TRBJ2-1; there is no DNA to check the TCRdb D call of TRBD2. Looked up from germline, CDR1 is LNHNV and CDR2 is YYDKDF (reference sequence). The CDR3 is 17 amino acids. CDR3 loop: CATSKSWGLYAYNEQFF.

V gene TRBV9 combines with J gene TRBJ1-5. Germline assignment: CDR1 SGDLS and CDR2 YYNGEE. The CDR3 contains 16 residues. CDR3 in amino acids: CASSIDARPGNQPQHF.

The chain carries TRBV11-1 and TRBJ2-1; TCRdb outputs TRBD1, but without DNA this stays unchecked. The germline V gene has CDR1 SGHAT and CDR2 FQDESV (reference sequence). This CDR3 region has 18 residues. The chain's CDR3 is CASSLLPGTGVSYNEQFF.